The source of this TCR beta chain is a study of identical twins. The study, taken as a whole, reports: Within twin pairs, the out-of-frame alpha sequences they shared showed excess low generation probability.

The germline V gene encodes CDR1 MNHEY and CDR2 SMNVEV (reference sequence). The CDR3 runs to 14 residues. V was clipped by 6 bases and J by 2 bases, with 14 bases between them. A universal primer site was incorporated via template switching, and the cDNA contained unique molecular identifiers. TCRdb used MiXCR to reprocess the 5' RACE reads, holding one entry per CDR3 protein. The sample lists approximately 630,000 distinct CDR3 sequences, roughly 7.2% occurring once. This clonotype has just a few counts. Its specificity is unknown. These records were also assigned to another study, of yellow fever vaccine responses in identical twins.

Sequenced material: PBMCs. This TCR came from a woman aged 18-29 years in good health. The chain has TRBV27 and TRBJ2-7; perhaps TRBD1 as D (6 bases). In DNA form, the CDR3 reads TGTGCCAGCAGCCCGGACAGTAAGACCTACGAGCAGTACGTC. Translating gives CASSPDSKTYEQYV.